The clone carrying this TCR beta chain was seen a handful of times. The antigen is undetermined. A much larger clone lies a single base off, so this may be a read error. Per the germline V gene, CDR1 is MGHRA and CDR2 is YSYEKL. The CDR3 extends over 17 amino acids. Whole-study results and caveats: Tumor Tregs overlapped most with tumor, then blood, naive CD4+ cells. Whole repertoires were not studied in the larger cohort, only one V-J beta rearrangement. In terms of TCR gene usage, tumor memory CD4+ T cells clustered together with blood and lymph node memory CD4+ cells, as well as with lymph node naive CD4+ cells.

The sorted Tregs were CD4+CD25+CD127-/low cells. Full-length variable regions came from constant-region reverse primers plus semi-nested Nested Universal Primer A PCR. TCRdb fed the 5' RACE reads into MiXCR, producing one record per CDR3 protein. The sample gives 32,000 or so distinct CDR3 sequences, 25% to 30% of which show up once; around 2.3% is in the top ten. This rearrangement joins TRBV4-1 to TRBJ2-4; 8 bases are a match to TRBD1. The sequencing sample was made of tumor-infiltrating Tregs sorted from the breast tumor. This receptor was obtained from a female donor with breast cancer. CDR3: CASSQGRTGQAKNMQYF. As DNA, the CDR3 is TGCGCCAGCAGCCAAGGACGGACAGGGCAGGCCAAAAACATGCAGTACTTC.